This TCR beta chain was obtained from a study of T cells and copy number aberrations in small-cell lung cancer. Regarding the study as a whole: Tumors showed lower T-cell density, richness and clonality than adjacent lung, though density did not differ significantly.

TCRdb keeps only in-frame clones here, not all; method: immunoSEQ multiplex PCR. The top ten hold roughly 34% of the sample, which has more than 9,500 clones, 75% to 80% seen once. Concerning this clone itself: The antigen remains unidentified.

No donor received chemotherapy or radiotherapy before surgery, nor immunotherapy before or after it. Each donor had smoking or heavy second-hand smoke exposure. Normal lung samples lay at least 2 cm from the tumor margin. The clonotype comes from a man in his 60s with small cell lung cancer. The sample comprised normal tissue next to the tumor.

Here the CDR3 DNA reads TGCGCCAGCAGCGGAACCGGGACTAGCTCCTACGAGCAGTACTTC. Protein product: CASSGTGTSSYEQYF. This chain joins TRBV5-1 and TRBJ2-7; 8 bases are a match to TRBD2. V was clipped by 4 bases and J by 0 bases; unmatched bases: 6. CDR3 size: 15 residues. CDR1 is SGHRS, CDR2 YFSETQ, per germline.